The 15 T cell receptor beta chains reported below all come from one sample, sequenced in a study of T cell clonotyping in hematopoietic cell transplantation. Method: immunoSEQ multiplex PCR; TCRdb's copy keeps in-frame clones and lacks some. The sample includes more than 55,000 clones, over 90% of them seen just once. The source material was peripheral blood mononuclear cells. These TCRs come from a man aged 50-59 years in good health. Some clones in this sample may be carry-over from other donors' samples.

J is TRBJ1-1 and V is TRBV25-1, with a possible D match to TRBD1 (5 bases). This CDR3 region has 14 residues. The germline V gene encodes CDR1 MGHDK and CDR2 SYGVNS. V was pared by 4 bases and J by 10 bases, with 19 bases between. CDR3 nucleotides: TGTGCCAGCAGTGGGGGAGGGGCCCCTTCCCCAGCTTTCTTT. Its translation is CASSGGGAPSPAFF.

V is TRBV10-2 and J is TRBJ1-5; D is perhaps TRBD1 (5 bases). The CDR3 length is 15 residues. Trimming removed 3 bases from V and 0 bases from J, with 9 bases in between. Germline CDR1 is WSHSY and CDR2 is SAAADI. The DNA for the CDR3 is TGCGCCAGCAGTGAACAGGCGTATAGCAATCAGCCCCAGCATTTT. Protein: CASSEQAYSNQPQHF.

This clone was recorded only once. The chain couples TRBV7-2 to TRBJ1-2; maybe TRBD1 (5 bases). V lost 1 base and J 7 bases, leaving 13 bases between the germline ends. This CDR3 contains 14 residues. Per the germline V gene, CDR1 is SGHTA and CDR2 is FQGNSA. CDR3 sequence reads: CASSLGGRRGGYTF. The CDR3 nucleotides read TGTGCCAGCAGCTTAGGAGGACGGAGGGGTGGCTACACCTTC.

J is TRBJ2-7 and V is TRBV12-2; the D call of TRBD2 is as the table states it, not checked on the DNA. TRBV12-2 is recorded as a pseudogene. The CDR3 runs to 19 residues. CDR3 in amino acids: CASRSRGLARESINYEQYF. The CDR3 DNA reads TGTGCAAGTCGCTCACGGGGACTAGCGCGGGAGTCGATCAACTACGAGCAGTACTTC.

This chain joins TRBV5-1 and TRBJ2-5; perhaps TRBD2 as D (5 bases). Between the trimmed V and J ends, which lost 6 bases and 1 base, there was a span of 13 bases. Germline assignment: CDR1 SGHRS and CDR2 YFSETQ. The CDR3 consists of 14 residues. The CDR3: CASKGAASQETQYF. The CDR3 DNA reads TGCGCCAGCAAGGGAGCAGCTAGCCAAGAGACCCAGTACTTC.

The chain couples TRBV4-1 to TRBJ1-4; 7 nucleotides align to TRBD1. Germline trimming cut 3 bases from V and 3 bases from J; bases unmatched to any gene: 10. Germline CDR1 reads MGHRA; CDR2 reads YSYEKL. The CDR3 consists of 17 residues. CDR3 region: CASSQTGSRGANEKLFF. As DNA, the CDR3 is TGCGCCAGCAGCCAGACAGGGAGTAGAGGTGCTAATGAAAAACTGTTTTTT.

The chain is built from TRBV7-2 and TRBJ2-1; tentatively, D is TRBD2 (7 bases). The germline gives CDR1 SGHTA, CDR2 FQGNSA. This CDR3 has 13 amino acids. Trimming pared 5 bases from V and 8 bases from J, leaving 13 bases between. The CDR3 DNA reads TGTGCCAGCAGCCCCAGGGAGGGGGATGAGCAGTTCTTC. Amino acid sequence: CASSPREGDEQFF.

The rearrangement uses TRBV6-5 and TRBJ1-2; D remains ambiguous. CDR1 is MNHEY, CDR2 SVGAGI, per germline. The V end lost 8 bases, the J end lost 2 bases, and 6 bases lay between the germline ends. The CDR3 is 11 residues long. The CDR3, as DNA: TGTGCCAGCCGCACCAACTATGGCTACACCTTC. The encoded protein is CASRTNYGYTF.

The chain links TRBV6-1 to TRBJ2-1, with 8 bases fitting TRBD2. Germline assignment: CDR1 MNHNS and CDR2 SASEGT. The V and J ends lost 0 bases and 8 bases, in that order; junction bases with no gene match: 9. This CDR3 comprises 16 residues. The CDR3 coding sequence is TGTGCCAGCAGTGAAGCGTCCGCGGGGGGATTCCATGAGCAGTTCTTC. Amino acids: CASSEASAGGFHEQFF.

The chain is built from TRBV19 and TRBJ1-5; D uncertain. The CDR3 covers 14 residues. V was cut by 6 bases and J by 4 bases, with 13 bases left in between. Germline V lookup: CDR1 LNHDA, CDR2 SQIVND (reference sequence). The DNA for the CDR3 is TGTGCCAGTAGAACGGATTTCTCGAATCAGCCCCAGCATTTT. Its translation is CASRTDFSNQPQHF.

The rearrangement links TRBV19 to TRBJ2-5, with no clear D. CDR1 and CDR2 (germline): LNHDA, SQIVND (reference sequence). V was pared by 4 bases and J by 2 bases, with 14 bases between. The CDR3 has 15 residues. The CDR3, as DNA: TGTGCCAGTAGTACCGAGAGACCGACACAAGAGACCCAGTACTTC. It translates to CASSTERPTQETQYF.

The CDR3 reads CAWSVPLAGVYEQYF. The CDR3 nucleotides read TGTGCCTGGAGTGTACCGCTAGCGGGAGTGTATGAGCAGTACTTC. The chain uses TRBV30 and TRBJ2-7; 10 bases match TRBD2. V was clipped by 0 bases and J by 7 bases; unmatched bases: 9. CDR3 length: 15 residues. Germline values: CDR1 GTSNPN, CDR2 SVGIG (reference sequence).

The gene calls are TRBV28 and TRBJ2-7; TRBD2 matches 11 bases. The CDR3 is 19 residues long. Germline CDR1 and CDR2: MDHEN and SYDVKM. The V and J ends lost 6 bases and 3 bases, in that order; junction bases with no gene match: 19. The CDR3 reads CASSYSPTHPGLAVYEQYF. The CDR3 bases are TGTGCCAGCAGCTATTCCCCTACTCACCCGGGACTAGCGGTCTACGAGCAGTACTTC.

CDR3 in DNA: TGTGCCAGCAGTTTAATACAGGGGGCGAGGACCTTC. Translating gives CASSLIQGARTF. This chain connects TRBV28 to TRBJ1-2; 9 bases map to TRBD1. CDR1 is MDHEN, CDR2 SYDVKM, per germline. CDR3 length: 12 residues. With 2 bases clipped from V and 14 bases from J, the junction kept 6 bases outside the gene matches.

J is TRBJ1-1 and V is TRBV6-1; no firm D call. The CDR3 has 13 residues. The V gene lost 3 bases and the J gene lost 3 bases, with 8 bases spanning the gap. Germline assignment: CDR1 MNHNS and CDR2 SASEGT. The CDR3 bases are TGTGCCAGCAGTGAGGTGGGGTACACTGAAGCTTTCTTT. Its protein product is CASSEVGYTEAFF.